The 22 T cell receptor beta chains below come from one sample, sequenced in a study of blood T cell repertoires in COVID-19. Assay: immunoSEQ multiplex PCR; the TCRdb copy retains only in-frame clones and omits some. Of about 190,000 clones in the sample, about 82% were seen once. The sequenced sample was peripheral blood. The receptor source for this set is a woman aged 25-40 years with acute or convalescent COVID-19.

The chain carries TRBV6-2 or TRBV6-3 and TRBJ1-1; D perhaps matches TRBD1 (6 bases). CDR3 length: 15 amino acids. Trimming took 2 bases from V and 6 from J, leaving 16 bases between them. Germline V gene data show CDR1 as MNHEY and CDR2 as SVGEGT. CDR3 DNA sequence: TGTGCCAGCAGTTACGAAGGGGGTCGATTCGCTGAAGCTTTCTTT. Translated, it gives CASSYEGGRFAEAFF.

The J gene is TRBJ1-2, the V gene TRBV6-5; D may be TRBD1 (5 bases). V dropped 4 bases and J dropped 0 bases, with 12 bases sitting between them. Germline V gives CDR1 MNHEY, CDR2 SVGAGI. This CDR3 is built from 15 residues. This CDR3 is CASSSIGGTNYGYTF. The CDR3 DNA reads TGTGCCAGCAGTTCCATCGGGGGGACTAACTATGGCTACACCTTC.

The J gene is TRBJ1-2, the V gene TRBV7-2; D may be TRBD1 (6 bases). CDR1 is SGHTA, CDR2 FQGNSA, per germline. The V gene lost 4 bases and the J gene lost 8 bases, with 17 bases spanning the gap. This CDR3 spans 14 amino acids. As DNA, the CDR3 is TGTGCCAGCAGCTCACAACAGGGCGTCGGGGGCTACACCTTC. Protein product: CASSSQQGVGGYTF.

The chain combines TRBV5-1 with TRBJ2-1; 7 bases are shared with TRBD2. The CDR3 runs to 15 residues. V dropped 4 bases and J dropped 2; count of bases not matched to a gene: 6. Per germline, CDR1 SGHRS and CDR2 YFSETQ. Here the CDR3 reads CASSLTSATYNEQFF. CDR3 sequence (DNA): TGCGCCAGCAGCCTCACTAGCGCCACCTACAATGAGCAGTTCTTC. The entire variable domain, with the rest obtained from reference TRBV5-1 and TRBJ2-1, is as follows: KAGVTQTPRYLIKTRGQQVTLSCSPISGHRSVSWYQQTPGQGLQFLFEYFSETQRNKGNFPGRFSGRQFSNSRSEMNVSTLELGDSALYLCASSLTSATYNEQFFGPGTRLTVL.

The rearrangement uses TRBV7-9 and TRBJ1-4; a possible D gene is TRBD1 (6 bases). CDR1 SEHNR and CDR2 FQNEAQ come from the germline V gene (reference sequence). CDR3 size: 15 residues. V was clipped by 3 bases and J by 3 bases, with 11 bases between them. This chain's CDR3 is CASSFQGNPNEKLFF. As DNA, the CDR3 is TGTGCCAGCAGCTTTCAGGGGAACCCTAATGAAAAACTGTTTTTT.

J is TRBJ1-4 and V is TRBV7-9; D is unclear. The V gene's germline CDR1 is SEHNR and CDR2 FQNEAQ (reference sequence). The CDR3 loop spans 13 amino acids. Trimming removed 1 base at V and 8 bases at J, with 8 bases between. The CDR3 coding sequence is TGTGCCAGCAGCTTAGGAGGAAACGAAAAACTGTTTTTT. Its translation: CASSLGGNEKLFF.

This chain links TRBV11-2 with TRBJ1-1; 7 nucleotides agree with TRBD1. With 5 bases clipped from V and 0 bases from J, the junction kept 3 bases outside the gene matches. This CDR3 has 14 residues. The germline V gene encodes CDR1 SGHAT and CDR2 FQNNGV. The CDR3 protein is CASSEQGMNTEAFF. The CDR3 DNA follows: TGTGCCAGCAGCGAACAGGGGATGAACACTGAAGCTTTCTTT. The variable domain in full, completed from reference TRBV11-2 and TRBJ1-1, reads EAGVAQSPRYKIIEKRQSVAFWCNPISGHATLYWYQQILGQGPKLLIQFQNNGVVDDSQLPKDRFSAERLKGVDSTLKIQPAKLEDSAVYLCASSEQGMNTEAFFGQGTRLTVV.

The J gene is TRBJ2-7, the V gene TRBV29-1; 7 bases match TRBD2. The trim removed 4 bases at V and 6 bases at J, leaving 9 bases unmatched. The CDR3 has 13 residues. CDR1 is SQVTM and CDR2 is ANQGSEA in the germline V gene. In DNA, the CDR3 is TGCAGCGTTGTTAGTGCGGGAGCGGGCGAGCAGTACTTC. This sequence encodes CSVVSAGAGEQYF.

The chain links TRBV5-6 to TRBJ1-2, with TRBD1 as a possible D gene (5 bases). The length of the CDR3 is 12 residues. Germline V gene sequence: CDR1 SGHDT, CDR2 YYEEEE. V lost 0 bases, J lost 7 bases, and 7 bases lay in between. The DNA of the CDR3 is TGTGCCAGCAGCTTGGGGACAAGTGGCTACACCTTC. Translation gives CASSLGTSGYTF.

This chain uses TRBV5-4 with TRBJ2-7; 7 bases line up with TRBD1. The germline CDR1 and CDR2 sequences are SGHNT and YYREEE (reference sequence). V shed 3 bases, J shed 7 bases, and the junction held 7 bases outside the gene matches. There are 13 residues in the CDR3. The CDR3 bases are TGTGCCAGCAGCTCAATGACAGGGCAAGAGCAGTACTTC. Amino acids: CASSSMTGQEQYF.

The rearrangement uses TRBV28 and TRBJ2-4, with TRBD1 matching over 9 bases. The trim removed 8 bases at V and 6 bases at J, leaving 8 bases unmatched. CDR3 size: 14 residues. Germline loops: CDR1 MDHEN, CDR2 SYDVKM. The CDR3 reads CASQGGQGANIQYF. The CDR3 DNA follows: TGTGCCAGCCAGGGGGGACAGGGAGCAAACATTCAGTACTTC.

The gene calls are TRBV5-1 and TRBJ2-1; D perhaps matches TRBD1 (5 bases). The CDR3 runs 14 residues. Germline V gene data show CDR1 as SGHRS and CDR2 as YFSETQ. Trimming cost V 0 bases and J 8 bases, with 12 bases left between them. CDR3 DNA: TGCGCCAGCAGCTTGGACAGGCCACGGGATGAGCAGTTCTTC. Its protein is CASSLDRPRDEQFF.

This chain links TRBV3-1 (or the pseudogene TRBV3-2) with TRBJ1-2, with D possibly TRBD1 on 6 matching bases. V was shortened by 5 bases and J by 6 bases, with 22 bases between the two germline ends. In germline, CDR1 is LGHDT, CDR2 YNNKEL (reference sequence). The CDR3 sequence is 16 residues long. CDR3 nucleotides: TGTGCCAGCAGCGAAGCCCTCTGGGGGGGGCTCAATGGCTACACCTTC. This sequence encodes CASSEALWGGLNGYTF.

This clone was detected once. CDR3: CASNVQVTYEQYF. The CDR3 region has the DNA TGTGCCAGCAACGTACAGGTAACCTACGAGCAGTACTTC. The chain carries TRBV12-3 or TRBV12-4 and TRBJ2-7, with D tentatively TRBD1 (5 bases). Between the trimmed V and J ends, which lost 7 bases and 2 bases, there was a span of 12 bases. The CDR3 runs 13 residues.

The chain employs TRBV9 and TRBJ1-1, with 7 bases lining up with TRBD1. The germline CDR1 and CDR2 sequences are SGDLS and YYNGEE. This CDR3 is built from 14 residues. V shed 4 bases and J 5 bases; nucleotides not matched to a gene: 8. DNA of the CDR3: TGTGCCAGCAGCTGGGGCAGGGGGGAGACTGAAGCTTTCTTT. It yields the protein CASSWGRGETEAFF.

This clone was seen only once. The chain links TRBV12-3 or TRBV12-4 to TRBJ1-2; TRBD1 matches at 7 bases. Trimming cost V 6 bases and J 2 bases; bases outside gene matches: 3. This CDR3 comprises 13 residues. The CDR3: CASSIQGNYGYTF. As DNA, the CDR3 is TGTGCCAGCAGCATACAGGGGAACTATGGCTACACCTTC.

This CDR3 is CASSQDGWGGSNEKLFF. CDR3 coding DNA: TGCGCCAGCAGCCAAGATGGTTGGGGAGGTAGTAATGAAAAACTGTTTTTT. This chain joins TRBV4-1 and TRBJ1-4; the D is unclear. The CDR3 consists of 17 residues. Per the germline V gene, CDR1 is MGHRA and CDR2 is YSYEKL. The V end lost 0 bases, the J end lost 4 bases, and 15 bases lay between the germline ends.

This rearrangement joins TRBV29-1 to TRBJ2-7; maybe TRBD1 (6 bases). V lost 7 bases and J 8 bases, leaving 15 bases between the germline ends. The CDR3 is 11 residues long. Germline V gene lookup returns CDR1 SQVTM and CDR2 ANQGSEA. The chain's CDR3 is CSGRSQGQQYF. CDR3 in DNA: TGCAGCGGTCGGTCCCAGGGGCAGCAGTACTTC.

The chain combines TRBV6-1 with TRBJ2-3, with TRBD2 matching over 9 bases. Germline V CDR1 and CDR2: MNHNS, SASEGT. V trimming: 6 bases; J trimming: 3 bases; junction bases outside the gene matches: 4. This CDR3 is 14 amino acids long. The CDR3 here is CASSGGLATDTQYF. DNA of the CDR3: TGTGCCAGCAGCGGTGGACTAGCGACAGATACGCAGTATTTT.

This clone was detected ten times or more. The chain combines TRBV11-2 with TRBJ2-3, with 9 bases identical to TRBD2. This CDR3 contains 16 residues. J lost 6 bases, V lost 2 bases, and 9 bases had no gene match. Germline CDR1 is SGHAT and CDR2 is FQNNGV. CDR3: CASSLWASGEGDTQYF. CDR3 bases: TGTGCCAGCAGCTTATGGGCTAGCGGGGAGGGCGATACGCAGTATTTT.

The chain couples TRBV18 to TRBJ1-1; D perhaps matches TRBD1 (5 bases). The CDR3 is 13 residues long. Deletions cut 5 bases from V and 5 bases from J, with 12 bases between. Germline V CDR1 and CDR2: KGHSH, LQKENI. This CDR3 reads CASSRGSRTEAFF. CDR3 in DNA: TGTGCCAGCTCAAGGGGAAGCAGGACTGAAGCTTTCTTT.

This clone was found a few times. V is TRBV2 and J is TRBJ2-5, with 7 bases lining up with TRBD1. J lost 5 bases, V lost 5 bases, and 5 bases had no gene match. Germline V gene lookup returns CDR1 SNHLY and CDR2 FYNNEI. The CDR3 extends over 13 amino acids. The CDR3 loop is CASSRGGVETQYF. CDR3 nucleotides: TGTGCCAGCAGTCGAGGGGGCGTCGAGACCCAGTACTTC.